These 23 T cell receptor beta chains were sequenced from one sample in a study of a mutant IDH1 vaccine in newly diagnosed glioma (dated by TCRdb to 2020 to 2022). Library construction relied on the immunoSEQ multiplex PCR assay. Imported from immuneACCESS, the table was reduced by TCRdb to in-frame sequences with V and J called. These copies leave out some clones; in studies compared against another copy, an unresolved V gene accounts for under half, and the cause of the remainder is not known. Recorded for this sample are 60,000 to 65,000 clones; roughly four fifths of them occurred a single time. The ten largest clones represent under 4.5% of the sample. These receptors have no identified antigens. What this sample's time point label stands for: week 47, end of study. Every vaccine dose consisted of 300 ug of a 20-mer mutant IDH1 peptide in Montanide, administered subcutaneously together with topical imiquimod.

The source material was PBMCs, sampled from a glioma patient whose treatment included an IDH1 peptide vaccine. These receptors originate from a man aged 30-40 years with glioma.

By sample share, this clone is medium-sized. CDR3 in DNA: TGCAGCGTTCGGGAGGGCGAGACTAATGAAAAACTGTTTTTT. Its protein product is CSVREGETNEKLFF. V usage is TRBV29-1 and J usage is TRBJ1-4; D unresolved. CDR3 length: 14 residues. The V gene lost 5 bases and the J gene lost 2 bases, with 12 bases spanning the gap. In germline, CDR1 is SQVTM, CDR2 ANQGSEA.

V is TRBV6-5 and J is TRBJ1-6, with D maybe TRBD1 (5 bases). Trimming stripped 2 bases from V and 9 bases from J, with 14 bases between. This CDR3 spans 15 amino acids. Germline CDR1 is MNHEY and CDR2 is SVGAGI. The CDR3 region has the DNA TGTGCCAGCAGTTACAGGGGACGGGGTAGTTCACCCCTCCACTTT. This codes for CASSYRGRGSSPLHF.

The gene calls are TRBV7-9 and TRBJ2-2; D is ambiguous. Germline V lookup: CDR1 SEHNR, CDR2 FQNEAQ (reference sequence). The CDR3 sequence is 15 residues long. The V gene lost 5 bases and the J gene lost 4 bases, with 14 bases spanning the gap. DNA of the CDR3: TGTGCCAGCAGCCTGGGAAAAGTTTCCACCGGGGAGCTGTTTTTT. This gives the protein CASSLGKVSTGELFF.

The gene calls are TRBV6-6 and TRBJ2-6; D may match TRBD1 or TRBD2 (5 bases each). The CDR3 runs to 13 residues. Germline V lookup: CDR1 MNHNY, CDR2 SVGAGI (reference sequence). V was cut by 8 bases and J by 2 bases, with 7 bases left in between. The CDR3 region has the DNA TGTGCCAGCCGGGGCGCTGGGGCCAACGTCCTGACTTTC. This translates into CASRGAGANVLTF.

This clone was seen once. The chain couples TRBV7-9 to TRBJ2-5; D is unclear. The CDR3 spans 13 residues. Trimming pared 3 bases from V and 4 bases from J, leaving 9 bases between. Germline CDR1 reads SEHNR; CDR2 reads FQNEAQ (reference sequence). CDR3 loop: CASSFAGRETQYF. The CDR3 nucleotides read TGTGCCAGCAGCTTCGCAGGACGAGAGACCCAGTACTTC.

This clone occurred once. CDR3 nucleotides: TGTGCCAGCAGCTTCGGGGGGATAAGCAGCAAATACAATGAGCAGTTCTTC. Protein product: CASSFGGISSKYNEQFF. The genes are TRBV7-9 and TRBJ2-1, with 7 bases lining up with TRBD2. With V trimmed by 3 bases and J by 4 bases, 12 bases remained unmatched. This CDR3 is 17 amino acids long. CDR1 SEHNR and CDR2 FQNEAQ come from the germline V gene (reference sequence).

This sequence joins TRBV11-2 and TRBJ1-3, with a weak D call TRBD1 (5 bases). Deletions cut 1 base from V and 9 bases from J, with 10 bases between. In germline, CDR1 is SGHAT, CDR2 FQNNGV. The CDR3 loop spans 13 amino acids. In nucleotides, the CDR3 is TGTGCCAGCAGCTTAGGAGGGACGGGCACCATATATTTT. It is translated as CASSLGGTGTIYF.

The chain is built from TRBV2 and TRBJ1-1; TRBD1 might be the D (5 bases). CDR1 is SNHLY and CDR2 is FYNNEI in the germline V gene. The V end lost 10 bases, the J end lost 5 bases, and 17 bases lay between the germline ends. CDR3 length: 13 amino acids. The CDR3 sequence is CATVGGGRTEAFF. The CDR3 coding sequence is TGTGCCACGGTCGGGGGAGGGAGGACTGAAGCTTTCTTT.

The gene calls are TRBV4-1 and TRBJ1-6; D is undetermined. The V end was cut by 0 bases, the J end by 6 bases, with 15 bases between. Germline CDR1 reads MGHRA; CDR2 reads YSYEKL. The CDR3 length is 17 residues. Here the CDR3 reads CASSQDEPGLSNSPLHF. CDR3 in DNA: TGCGCCAGCAGCCAAGATGAACCTGGGCTTAGTAATTCACCCCTCCACTTT.

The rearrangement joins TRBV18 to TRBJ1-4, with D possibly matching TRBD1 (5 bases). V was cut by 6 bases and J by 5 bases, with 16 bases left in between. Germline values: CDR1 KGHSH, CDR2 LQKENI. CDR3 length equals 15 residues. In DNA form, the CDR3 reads TGTGCCAGCTCCCGCCGAGGGGTAGGAAATGAAAAACTGTTTTTT. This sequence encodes CASSRRGVGNEKLFF.

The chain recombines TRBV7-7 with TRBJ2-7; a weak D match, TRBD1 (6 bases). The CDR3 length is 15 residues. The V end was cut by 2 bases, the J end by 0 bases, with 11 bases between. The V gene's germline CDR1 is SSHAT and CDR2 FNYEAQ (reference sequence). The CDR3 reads CASSLFQGNSYEQYF. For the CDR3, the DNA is TGTGCCAGCAGCTTATTTCAGGGGAACTCCTACGAGCAGTACTTC.

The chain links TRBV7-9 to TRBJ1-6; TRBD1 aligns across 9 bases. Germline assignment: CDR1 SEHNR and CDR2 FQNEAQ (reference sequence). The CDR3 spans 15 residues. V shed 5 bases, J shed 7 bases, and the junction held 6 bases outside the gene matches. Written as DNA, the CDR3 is TGTGCCAGCAGCCGCGAGACAGGGGGGAATTCACCCCTCCACTTT. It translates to CASSRETGGNSPLHF.

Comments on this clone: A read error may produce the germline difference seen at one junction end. CDR3 protein: CASSLHSGGDNAQFF. The CDR3 coding sequence is TGTGCCAGCAGCTTACATAGCGGAGGGGACAATGCGCAGTTCTTC. The chain combines TRBV7-9 with TRBJ2-1, with D perhaps given as TRBD1 or TRBD2 (6 bases each). Germline values: CDR1 SEHNR, CDR2 FQNEAQ (reference sequence). CDR3 size: 15 residues. Using reference TRBV7-9 and TRBJ2-1 for the parts outside the CDR3, the full variable domain is DTGVSQNPRHKITKRGQNVTFRCDPISEHNRLYWYRQTLGQGPEFLTYFQNEAQLEKSRLLSDRFSAERPKGSFSTLEIQRTEQGDSAMYLCASSLHSGGDNAQFFGPGTRLTVL.

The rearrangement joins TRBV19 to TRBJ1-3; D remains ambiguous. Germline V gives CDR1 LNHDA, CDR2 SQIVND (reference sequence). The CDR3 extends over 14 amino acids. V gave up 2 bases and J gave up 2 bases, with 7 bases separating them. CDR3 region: CASSITGTGNTIYF. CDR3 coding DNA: TGTGCCAGTAGTATAACGGGAACTGGAAACACCATATATTTT.

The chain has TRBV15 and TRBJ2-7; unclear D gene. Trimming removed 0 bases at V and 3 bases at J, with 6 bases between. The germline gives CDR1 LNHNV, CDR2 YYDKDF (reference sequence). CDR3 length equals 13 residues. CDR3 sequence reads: CATSRDGYYEQYF. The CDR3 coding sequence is TGTGCCACCAGCAGAGATGGGTACTACGAGCAGTACTTC.

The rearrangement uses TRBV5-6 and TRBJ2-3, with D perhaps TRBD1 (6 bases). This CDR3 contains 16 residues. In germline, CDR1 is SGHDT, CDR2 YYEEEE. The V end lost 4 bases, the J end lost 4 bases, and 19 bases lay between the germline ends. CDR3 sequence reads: CASSRLPPEGADTQYF. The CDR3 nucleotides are TGTGCCAGCAGCCGGCTCCCGCCCGAGGGGGCAGATACGCAGTATTTT.

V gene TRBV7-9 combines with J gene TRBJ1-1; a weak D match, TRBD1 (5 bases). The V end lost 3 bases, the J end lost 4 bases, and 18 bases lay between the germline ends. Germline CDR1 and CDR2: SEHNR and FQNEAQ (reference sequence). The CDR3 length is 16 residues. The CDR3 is CASSFGRSSGTTEAFF. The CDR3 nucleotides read TGTGCCAGCAGCTTCGGCAGGTCTAGTGGGACCACTGAAGCTTTCTTT.

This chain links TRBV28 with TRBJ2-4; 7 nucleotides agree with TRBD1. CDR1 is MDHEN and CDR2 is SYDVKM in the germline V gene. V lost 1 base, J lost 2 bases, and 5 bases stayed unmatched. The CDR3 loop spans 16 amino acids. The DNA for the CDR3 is TGTGCCAGCAGTTTATACCCGGGACAGACCAAAAACATTCAGTACTTC. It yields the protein CASSLYPGQTKNIQYF.

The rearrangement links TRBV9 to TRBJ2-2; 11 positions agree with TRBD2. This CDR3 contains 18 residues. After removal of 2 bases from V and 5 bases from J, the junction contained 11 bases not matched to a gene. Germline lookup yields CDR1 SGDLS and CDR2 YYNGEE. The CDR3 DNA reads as TGTGCCAGCAGCGTGCTAGCGGGGGGCCACGCCGGAACCGGGGAGCTGTTTTTT. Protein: CASSVLAGGHAGTGELFF.

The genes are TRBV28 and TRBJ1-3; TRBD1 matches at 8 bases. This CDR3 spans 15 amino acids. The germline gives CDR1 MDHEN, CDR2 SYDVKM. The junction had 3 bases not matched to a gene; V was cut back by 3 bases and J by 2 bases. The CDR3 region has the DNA TGTGCCAGCAGTTTGGGACAGGACGCTGGAAACACCATATATTTT. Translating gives CASSLGQDAGNTIYF.

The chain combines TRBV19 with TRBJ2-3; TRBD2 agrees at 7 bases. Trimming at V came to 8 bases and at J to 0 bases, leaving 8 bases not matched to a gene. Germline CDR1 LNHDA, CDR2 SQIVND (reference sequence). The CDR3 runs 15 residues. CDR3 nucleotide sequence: TGTGCCAGTTCCACTAGGCGGGGGAGCACAGATACGCAGTATTTT. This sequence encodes CASSTRRGSTDTQYF.

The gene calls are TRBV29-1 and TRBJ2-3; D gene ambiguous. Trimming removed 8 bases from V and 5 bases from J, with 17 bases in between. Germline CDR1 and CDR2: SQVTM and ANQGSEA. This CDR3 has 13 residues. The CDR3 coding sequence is TGCAGCTCCTCCGGCCCTGAGGTAGATACGCAGTATTTT. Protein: CSSSGPEVDTQYF.

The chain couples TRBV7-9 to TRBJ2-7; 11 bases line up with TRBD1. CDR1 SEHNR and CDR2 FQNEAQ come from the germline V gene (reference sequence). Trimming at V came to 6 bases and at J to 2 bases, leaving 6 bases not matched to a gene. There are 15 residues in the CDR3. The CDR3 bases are TGTGCCAGCAGACCCGGGACAGGGGGTCCCTACGAGCAGTACTTC. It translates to CASRPGTGGPYEQYF. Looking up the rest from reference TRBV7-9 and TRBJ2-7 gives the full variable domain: DTGVSQNPRHKITKRGQNVTFRCDPISEHNRLYWYRQTLGQGPEFLTYFQNEAQLEKSRLLSDRFSAERPKGSFSTLEIQRTEQGDSAMYLCASRPGTGGPYEQYFGPGTRLTVT.